These 18 T cell receptor beta chains were sequenced from one sample in a study of shared clonotypes between healthy human individuals. CD45RO-negative CD8 cells positively selected for CCR7 made up the naive population, which excluded terminally differentiated effector memory CD45RA+ cells. TCRdb's copy holds only in-frame clones and misses some; the assay was immunoSEQ multiplex PCR. The sample gives some 1,900,000 clones, roughly 95% of which show up once; 0.95% to 1.5% is in the top ten. Sequenced material: naive CD8+ T cells sorted from blood. All receptors derive from a man aged 18 to 30 in good health.

CDR3 DNA: TGTGCCAGCAGCGTGAGGGCAAGGGCCTTGAACACTGAAGCTTTCTTT. As protein: CASSVRARALNTEAFF. The rearrangement links TRBV9 to TRBJ1-1; D not certain. V dropped 2 bases and J dropped 0 bases, with 14 bases sitting between them. Germline CDR1 SGDLS, CDR2 YYNGEE. CDR3 length equals 16 residues.

The rearrangement joins TRBV7-2 to TRBJ2-1; 9 bases are shared with TRBD2. The CDR3 totals 15 residues. The germline gives CDR1 SGHTA, CDR2 FQGNSA. The junction had 8 bases not matched to a gene; V was cut back by 5 bases and J by 6 bases. The CDR3 bases are TGTGCCAGCAGCAACCCTAGCGGGGTATTCAATGAGCAGTTCTTC. It encodes CASSNPSGVFNEQFF.

The V gene is TRBV13, the J gene TRBJ1-1, with 9 bases aligning to TRBD1. CDR3 length equals 14 residues. Germline V gene data show CDR1 as PRHDT and CDR2 as FYEKMQ (reference sequence). Trimming removed 4 bases from V and 4 bases from J; junction bases left unmatched: 4. Written as DNA, the CDR3 is TGTGCCAGCAGCTCCTGGACAGGGGTCACTGAAGCTTTCTTT. It encodes CASSSWTGVTEAFF.

The CDR3 spells CASSETRGEQYF. The CDR3 nucleotides are TGCGCCAGCAGTGAGACACGGGGGGAGCAGTACTTC. The V and J genes are TRBV10-2 and TRBJ2-7; TRBD2 is a possible D gene (6 bases). Germline V gene sequence: CDR1 WSHSY, CDR2 SAAADI. V was cut by 2 bases and J by 7 bases, with 9 bases left in between. The CDR3 has 12 amino acids.

V is TRBV9 and J is TRBJ2-7; TRBD1 aligns across 7 bases. Germline lookup yields CDR1 SGDLS and CDR2 YYNGEE. V lost 3 bases to trimming and J lost 3 bases; unmatched junction nucleotides: 6. The CDR3 runs to 14 residues. CDR3 in DNA: TGTGCCAGCAGCGCGGGACAGTGGATCTACGAGCAGTACTTC. Residues: CASSAGQWIYEQYF.

About this clone itself: Other DNA sequences in this sample translate to the same CDR3. The chain joins TRBV13 to TRBJ2-5, with a possible D match to TRBD2 (5 bases). From germline, CDR1 is PRHDT and CDR2 FYEKMQ (reference sequence). V dropped 6 bases and J dropped 5 bases, with 13 bases sitting between them. This CDR3 has 13 residues. CDR3 sequence reads: CASSLLGSETQYF. In DNA form, the CDR3 reads TGTGCCAGCAGTTTACTAGGGTCCGAGACCCAGTACTTC.

V and J are TRBV27 and TRBJ2-2, with 10 bases fitting TRBD2. Germline V gene lookup returns CDR1 MNHEY and CDR2 SMNVEV (reference sequence). There are 16 residues in the CDR3. V was pared by 4 bases and J by 5 bases, with 7 bases of the junction left unmatched. CDR3 region: CASSSAQAGGTGELFF. The CDR3 DNA sequence: TGTGCCAGCAGTTCCGCCCAAGCGGGGGGGACCGGGGAGCTGTTTTTT.

The chain joins TRBV4-1 to TRBJ2-2; D is possibly TRBD1 (5 bases). Germline V gives CDR1 MGHRA, CDR2 YSYEKL. The CDR3 length is 15 residues. Trimming shortened V by 0 bases and J by 1 base, and 6 bases separated the two germline ends. In DNA, the CDR3 is TGCGCCAGCAGCCAAGATACAGGGAACACCGGGGAGCTGTTTTTT. Its translation is CASSQDTGNTGELFF.

This chain connects TRBV5-1 to TRBJ2-7, with 9 bases that match TRBD2. This CDR3 is 16 amino acids long. Germline values: CDR1 SGHRS, CDR2 YFSETQ. V was pared by 0 bases and J by 3 bases, with 7 bases of the junction left unmatched. This chain's CDR3 is CASSLALAGVDYEQYF. For the CDR3, the DNA is TGCGCCAGCAGCTTGGCCTTAGCGGGAGTGGACTACGAGCAGTACTTC.

The chain uses TRBV20-1 and TRBJ1-2; unclear D gene. The length of the CDR3 is 11 residues. With 1 base removed from V and 8 bases from J, the gap between germline ends came to 8 bases. The germline CDR1 and CDR2 sequences are DFQATT and SNEGSKA (reference sequence). In DNA form, the CDR3 reads TGCAGTGCTAGAGTAGAGTTGGGCTACACCTTC. Translating it yields CSARVELGYTF.

A note on this clone: Distinct nucleotide sequences in the sample also encode this CDR3. Here the CDR3 reads CASSQGTGGNYGYTF. The CDR3 DNA sequence: TGCGCCAGCAGCCAAGGGACAGGGGGGAACTATGGCTACACCTTC. The V gene is TRBV4-1, the J gene TRBJ1-2; 10 bases line up with TRBD1. Germline CDR1 MGHRA, CDR2 YSYEKL. The CDR3 totals 15 residues. V lost 1 base, J lost 2 bases, and 1 base stayed unmatched.

V and J are TRBV30 and TRBJ2-2, with 10 bases aligning to TRBD1. There are 14 residues in the CDR3. The ends lost 7 bases at V and 5 bases at J; junction bases unmatched: 7. Looked up from germline, CDR1 is GTSNPN and CDR2 is SVGIG (reference sequence). CDR3 residues: CASTGGAGTGELFF. CDR3 DNA sequence: TGTGCCTCGACAGGGGGCGCGGGTACCGGGGAGCTGTTTTTT.

This clone showed up just once. The chain carries TRBV5-1 and TRBJ2-7; possibly TRBD2 for D (6 bases). Germline-derived CDR1 and CDR2 are SGHRS and YFSETQ. The ends were cut back, 2 bases at V and 6 bases at J, with 18 bases in the middle. CDR3 length equals 15 residues. The CDR3 here is CASSFYTGTGVEQYF. The DNA for the CDR3 is TGCGCCAGCAGCTTTTACACCGGGACGGGAGTCGAGCAGTACTTC.

The genes are TRBV15 and TRBJ1-2; no clear D gene. Germline assignment: CDR1 LNHNV and CDR2 YYDKDF (reference sequence). Deletions cut 6 bases from V and 7 bases from J, with 21 bases between. The length of the CDR3 is 15 residues. The CDR3: CATRESLTTLGGYTF. The CDR3 DNA is TGTGCCACCAGAGAGTCCCTGACCACCCTCGGTGGCTACACCTTC.

This chain uses TRBV29-1 with TRBJ2-3; 7 bases are a match to TRBD2. J gave up 1 base and V 3 bases, and 4 bases lay outside the gene matches. CDR3 length equals 14 residues. The germline V gene encodes CDR1 SQVTM and CDR2 ANQGSEA. The chain's CDR3 is CSVDRRERTDTQYF. The CDR3 DNA sequence: TGCAGCGTTGATCGGCGGGAGCGCACAGATACGCAGTATTTT.

The CDR3 DNA is TGTGCCAGTACCGCCGTCGGGACAGGGAATTCACCCCTCCACTTT. Its protein is CASTAVGTGNSPLHF. The chain recombines TRBV19 with TRBJ1-6; the match to TRBD1 covers 9 bases. Germline lookup yields CDR1 LNHDA and CDR2 SQIVND (reference sequence). The CDR3 spans 15 residues. J gave up 7 bases and V 7 bases, and 8 bases lay outside the gene matches.

About this clone: This same CDR3 is encoded by further DNA sequences in the sample. V gene TRBV7-6 combines with J gene TRBJ1-4, with a tentative D call TRBD1 (6 bases). Trimming took off 3 bases at V and 4 bases at J, with 9 bases between the two ends. This CDR3 is built from 14 residues. Germline V gene sequence: CDR1 SGHVS, CDR2 FNYEAQ. CDR3 in amino acids: CASSFRQDNEKLFF. CDR3 nucleotides: TGTGCCAGCAGCTTTCGACAGGATAATGAAAAACTGTTTTTT.

The chain combines TRBV28 with TRBJ2-1, with 7 bases matching TRBD2. The CDR3 is 15 amino acids. CDR1 is MDHEN and CDR2 is SYDVKM in the germline V gene. With V trimmed by 5 bases and J by 4 bases, 8 bases remained unmatched. The CDR3 nucleotides read TGTGCCAGCAGTCAAGGTACTAGCGCATACAATGAGCAGTTCTTC. This codes for CASSQGTSAYNEQFF.